The entry that follows covers one T cell receptor (beta chain) sequence. Its cognate antigen is unknown. This sample stems from a study of Ad26.COV2.S vaccination and SARS-CoV-2 variants. Study-level information: Doses of Ad26.COV2.S were injected into muscle once or twice, 56 days apart.

Study-wide points: Post-vaccination breadth of spike-specific CD8+ and CD4+ T cell responses was reportedly substantial. Spike-specific TCR breadth was greater in vaccine than placebo recipients.

Here immunoSEQ multiplex PCR was the method, and the copy in TCRdb shows in-frame clones only, minus some. The profile shows 350,000 to 450,000 clones, about 80% of them singletons. As for treatment: around 19 received Ad26.COV2.S at low or high dose, single or two shots; about 5 received placebo; per-sample allocation not given. Collection of the samples took place on day 63 after the first injection of vaccine or placebo. In Boston, an adult donor aged 18-55 years took part. This CDR3 spans 15 amino acids. The germline V gene encodes CDR1 SGHAT and CDR2 FQNNGV. V lost 2 bases, J lost 5 bases, and 9 bases stayed unmatched.

The TCR comes from a person between 18 and 65 years old who received the Ad26.COV2.S COVID-19 vaccine or a placebo. The chain carries TRBV11-2 and TRBJ2-7; 7 positions match TRBD1. The source was peripheral blood, collected in a trial of Ad26.COV2.S vaccine versus placebo. DNA of the CDR3: TGTGCCAGCAGCTTAAACAGGGGAAGTGGGGACGAGCAGTACTTC. This encodes CASSLNRGSGDEQYF.